These 2 T cell receptor beta chains were all obtained from the same sample, sequenced in a study. Using its own MiXCR run on the 5' RACE reads, TCRdb lists one record per CDR3 protein. The data hold some 62,000 distinct CDR3 sequences, with approximately 31% observed a single time. Sequencing was performed on tumor-infiltrating naive CD4+ T cells sorted from the breast tumor. The subset denotes: naive CD4+ T cells, CD4+CD45RA+CD25-. The receptor set was obtained from a female donor with breast cancer.

This clonotype was found many times. The chain has TRBV4-1 and TRBJ1-5; D is perhaps TRBD1 (5 bases). Trimming left V 0 bases short and J 4 bases short, with 13 bases between. This CDR3 contains 16 residues. Germline assignment: CDR1 MGHRA and CDR2 YSYEKL. The CDR3 nucleotides are TGCGCCAGCAGCCAAGATAGGGCTGGGGGAAATCAGCCCCAGCATTTT. Translation: CASSQDRAGGNQPQHF.

Ten or more counts support this clonotype. The V call is TRBV12-3 or TRBV12-4, the J call TRBJ2-6; D remains unclear. This CDR3 contains 14 residues. V shed 2 bases and J shed 2 bases, with 4 bases lying between them. This CDR3 is CASSLSPGANVLTF. The DNA for the CDR3 is TGTGCCAGCAGTTTAAGTCCTGGGGCCAACGTCCTGACTTTC.